The entry below describes one TCR beta chain. Its antigen is unidentified. As the method for making TCR beta libraries, quantitative 5'-RACE with molecular barcodes was used. TCRdb fed the 5' RACE reads into MiXCR, producing one record per CDR3 protein. The sample has around 770,000 distinct CDR3 sequences, roughly 19% seen once. The data belong to a study of CD8 T cells in ankylosing spondylitis. General study results and limits: A motif in TCR beta, a set of under ten highly homologous variants, appeared characteristic of ankylosing spondylitis blood. Existing reports had already noted some motif variants in reactive arthritis synovial fluid and blood. With a CD8+ phenotype, disease-linked clones were relatively rare in peripheral blood.

V lost 6 bases and J lost 2; bases outside the gene matches: 11. This CDR3 comprises 17 residues. Per germline, CDR1 SNHLY and CDR2 FYNNEI. The chain links TRBV2 to TRBJ2-7, with 12 bases matching TRBD1. Sequenced sample: blood, either unsorted or a sorted T cell fraction (not recorded which). The clonotype was recovered from a male donor with ankylosing spondylitis. The CDR3 DNA reads TGTGCCAGCAGCGCGGGACAGGGGGCGCGTTACACCTACGAGCAGTACTTC. Translating gives CASSAGQGARYTYEQYF.